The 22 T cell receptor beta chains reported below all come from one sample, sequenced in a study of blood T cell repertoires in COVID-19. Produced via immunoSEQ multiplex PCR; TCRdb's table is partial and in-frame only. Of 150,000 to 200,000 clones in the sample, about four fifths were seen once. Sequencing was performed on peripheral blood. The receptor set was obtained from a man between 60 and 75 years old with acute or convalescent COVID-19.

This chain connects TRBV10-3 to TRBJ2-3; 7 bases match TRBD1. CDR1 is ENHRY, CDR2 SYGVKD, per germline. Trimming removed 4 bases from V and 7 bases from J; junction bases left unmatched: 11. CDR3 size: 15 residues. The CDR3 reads CAISGEGAPSNTQYF. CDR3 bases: TGTGCCATCAGTGGTGAGGGGGCGCCGTCAAATACGCAGTATTTT.

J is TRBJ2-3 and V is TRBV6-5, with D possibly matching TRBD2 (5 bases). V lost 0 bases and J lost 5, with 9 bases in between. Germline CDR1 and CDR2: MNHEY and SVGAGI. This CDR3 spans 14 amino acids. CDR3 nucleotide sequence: TGTGCCAGCAGTTACTCCCCACGGGGAGATACGCAGTATTTT. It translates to CASSYSPRGDTQYF.

CDR3 loop: CASSLNGNRGNTIYF. The CDR3 DNA reads TGTGCCAGCAGCTTAAATGGTAACAGAGGAAACACCATATATTTT. V gene TRBV7-3 combines with J gene TRBJ1-3, with D unclear. Germline V gene sequence: CDR1 SGHTA, CDR2 FQGTGA. The CDR3 has 15 amino acids. Trimming left V 1 base short and J 4 bases short, with 11 bases between.

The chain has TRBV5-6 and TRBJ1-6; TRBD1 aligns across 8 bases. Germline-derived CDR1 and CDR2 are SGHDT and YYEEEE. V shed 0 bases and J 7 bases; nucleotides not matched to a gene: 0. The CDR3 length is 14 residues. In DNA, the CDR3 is TGTGCCAGCAGCTTGGGGGACAGGAATTCACCCCTCCACTTT. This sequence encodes CASSLGDRNSPLHF.

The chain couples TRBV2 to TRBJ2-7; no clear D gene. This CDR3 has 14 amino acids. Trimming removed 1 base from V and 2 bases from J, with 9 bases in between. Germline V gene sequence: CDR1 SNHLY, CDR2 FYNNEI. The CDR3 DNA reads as TGTGCCAGCAGTGAAGAGGCGGAAACCTACGAGCAGTACTTC. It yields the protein CASSEEAETYEQYF. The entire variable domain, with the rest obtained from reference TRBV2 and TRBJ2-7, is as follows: EPEVTQTPSHQVTQMGQEVILRCVPISNHLYFYWYRQILGQKVEFLVSFYNNEISEKSEIFDDQFSVERPDGSNFTLKIRSTKLEDSAMYFCASSEEAETYEQYFGPGTRLTVT.

The CDR3 bases are TGTGCCAGTCGCGACCTTTCCGGGACAGCTTACAATGAGCAGTTCTTC. Amino acid sequence: CASRDLSGTAYNEQFF. The chain has TRBV18 and TRBJ2-1, with 7 bases lining up with TRBD1. CDR1 is KGHSH and CDR2 is LQKENI in the germline V gene. J lost 4 bases, V lost 9 bases, and 15 bases had no gene match. The length of the CDR3 is 16 residues.

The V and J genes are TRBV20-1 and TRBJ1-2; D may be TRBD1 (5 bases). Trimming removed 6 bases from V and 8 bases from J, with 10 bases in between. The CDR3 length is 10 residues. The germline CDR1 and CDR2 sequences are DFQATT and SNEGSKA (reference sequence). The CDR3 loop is CSAGEGGYTF. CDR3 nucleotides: TGCAGTGCAGGGGAGGGGGGCTACACCTTC.

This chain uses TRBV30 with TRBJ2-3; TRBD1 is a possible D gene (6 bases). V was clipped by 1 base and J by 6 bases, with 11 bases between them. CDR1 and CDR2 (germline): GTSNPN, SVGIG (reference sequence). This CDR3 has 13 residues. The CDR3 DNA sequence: TGTGCCTGGAGTGGACAGGTACGGGATACGCAGTATTTT. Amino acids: CAWSGQVRDTQYF.

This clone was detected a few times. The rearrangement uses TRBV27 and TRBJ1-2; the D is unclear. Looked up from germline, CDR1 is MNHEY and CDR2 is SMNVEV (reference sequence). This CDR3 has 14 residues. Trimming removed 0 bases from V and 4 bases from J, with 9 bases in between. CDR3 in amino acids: CASSLSIGSYGYTF. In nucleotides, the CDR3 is TGTGCCAGCAGTTTATCGATCGGGAGCTATGGCTACACCTTC.

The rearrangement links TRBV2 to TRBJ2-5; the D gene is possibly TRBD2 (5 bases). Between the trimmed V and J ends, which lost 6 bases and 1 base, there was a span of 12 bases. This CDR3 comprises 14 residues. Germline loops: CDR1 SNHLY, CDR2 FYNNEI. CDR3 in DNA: TGTGCCAGCAGCCCCGGACTTGTCCAAGAGACCCAGTACTTC. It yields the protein CASSPGLVQETQYF.

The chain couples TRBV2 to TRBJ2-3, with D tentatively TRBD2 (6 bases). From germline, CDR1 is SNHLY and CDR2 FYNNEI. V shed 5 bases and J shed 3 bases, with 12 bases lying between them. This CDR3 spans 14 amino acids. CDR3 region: CASSPSRGTDTQYF. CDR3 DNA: TGTGCCAGCAGTCCCTCCCGGGGGACAGATACGCAGTATTTT.

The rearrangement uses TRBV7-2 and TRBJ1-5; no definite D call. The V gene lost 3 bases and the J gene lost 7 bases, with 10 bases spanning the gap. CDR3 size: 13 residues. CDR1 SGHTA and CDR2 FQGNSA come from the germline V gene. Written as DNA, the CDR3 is TGTGCCAGCAGCTTCGGGGTAAGGCAGCCCCAGCATTTT. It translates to CASSFGVRQPQHF.

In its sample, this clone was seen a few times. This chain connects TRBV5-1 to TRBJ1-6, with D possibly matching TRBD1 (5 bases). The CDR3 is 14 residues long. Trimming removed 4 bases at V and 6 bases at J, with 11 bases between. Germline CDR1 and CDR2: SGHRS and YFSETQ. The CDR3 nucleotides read TGCGCCAGCAGCCCAGGGAGGGGTAATTCACCCCTCCACTTT. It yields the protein CASSPGRGNSPLHF.

CDR3: CASSGRQATDTQYF. The CDR3 DNA sequence: TGTGCCAGCAGCGGACGACAGGCCACAGATACGCAGTATTTT. V is TRBV9 and J is TRBJ2-3; D perhaps matches TRBD1 (6 bases). Germline lookup yields CDR1 SGDLS and CDR2 YYNGEE. The V and J ends lost 3 bases and 2 bases respectively, with 10 bases between them. The CDR3 totals 14 residues.

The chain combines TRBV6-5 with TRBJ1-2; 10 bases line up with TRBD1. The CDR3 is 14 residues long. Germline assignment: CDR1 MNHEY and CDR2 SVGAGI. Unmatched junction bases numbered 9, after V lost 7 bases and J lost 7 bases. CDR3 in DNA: TGTGCCAGCACTCGGGACAGGGGTGATGGTGGCTACACCTTC. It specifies CASTRDRGDGGYTF.

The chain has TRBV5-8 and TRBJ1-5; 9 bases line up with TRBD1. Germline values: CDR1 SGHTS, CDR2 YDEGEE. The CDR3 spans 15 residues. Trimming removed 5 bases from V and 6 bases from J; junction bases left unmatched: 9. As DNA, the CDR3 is TGTGCCAGCAGTTACCGGGACAGGGTGGGTCAGCCCCAGCATTTT. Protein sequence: CASSYRDRVGQPQHF.

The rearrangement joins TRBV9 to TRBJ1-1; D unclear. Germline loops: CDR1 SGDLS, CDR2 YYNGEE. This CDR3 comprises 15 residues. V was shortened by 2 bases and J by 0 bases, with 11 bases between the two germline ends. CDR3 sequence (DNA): TGTGCCAGCAGCGTCCATGGAGACTTGAACACTGAAGCTTTCTTT. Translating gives CASSVHGDLNTEAFF.

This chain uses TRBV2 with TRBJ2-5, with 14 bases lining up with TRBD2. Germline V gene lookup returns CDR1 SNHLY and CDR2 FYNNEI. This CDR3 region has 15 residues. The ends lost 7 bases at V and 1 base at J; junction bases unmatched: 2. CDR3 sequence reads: CASTGTSGSQETQYF. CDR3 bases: TGTGCCAGCACTGGGACTAGCGGGAGCCAAGAGACCCAGTACTTC.

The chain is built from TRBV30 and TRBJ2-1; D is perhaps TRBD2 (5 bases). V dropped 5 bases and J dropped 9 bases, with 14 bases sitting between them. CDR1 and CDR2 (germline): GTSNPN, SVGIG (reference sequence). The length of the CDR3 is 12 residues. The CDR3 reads CAWWIRAGEQFF. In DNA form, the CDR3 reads TGTGCCTGGTGGATAAGGGCGGGTGAGCAGTTCTTC.

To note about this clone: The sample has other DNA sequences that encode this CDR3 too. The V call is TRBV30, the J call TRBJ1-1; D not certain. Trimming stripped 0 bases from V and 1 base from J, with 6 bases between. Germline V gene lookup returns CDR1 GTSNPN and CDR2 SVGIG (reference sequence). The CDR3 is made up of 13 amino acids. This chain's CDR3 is CAWSVLGNTEAFF. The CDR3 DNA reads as TGTGCCTGGAGTGTACTAGGGAACACTGAAGCTTTCTTT.

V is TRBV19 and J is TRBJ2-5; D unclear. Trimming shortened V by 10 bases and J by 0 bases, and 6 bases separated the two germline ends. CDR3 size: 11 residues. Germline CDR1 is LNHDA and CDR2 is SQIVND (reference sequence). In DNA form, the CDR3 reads TGTGCCATCGGGTACCAAGAGACCCAGTACTTC. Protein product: CAIGYQETQYF.

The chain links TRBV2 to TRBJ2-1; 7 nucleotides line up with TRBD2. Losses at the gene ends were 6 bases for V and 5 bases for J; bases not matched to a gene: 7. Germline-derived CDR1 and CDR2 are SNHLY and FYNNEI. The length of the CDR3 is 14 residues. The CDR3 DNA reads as TGTGCCAGCAGGAGCGGGGATGTGGACAATGAGCAGTTCTTC. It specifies CASRSGDVDNEQFF.